These 28 T cell receptor beta chains were all obtained from the same sample, sequenced in a study of beta chain features in type 1 diabetes. Expressed TCRB transcripts were sequenced after all isolated RNA was converted to cDNA. The repertoire was sequenced with immunoSEQ multiplex PCR; TCRdb's copy has only in-frame clones and lacks some. Here the sample spans 500,000 to 800,000 clones, roughly 12% being singletons. No cognate antigen is known for these TCRs. Whole-study results and caveats: Moderate but significant shortening of TCRB CDR3s was recorded in all four CD4+ subsets from Type 1 diabetes patients.

The specimen was naive CD4+ T cells from blood. The receptors originated from a man between 25 and 39 years old with type 1 diabetes.

This rearrangement joins TRBV7-9 to TRBJ1-3; D unclear. Trimming removed 5 bases from V and 3 bases from J, with 11 bases in between. CDR3 length: 14 residues. Germline V lookup: CDR1 SEHNR, CDR2 FQNEAQ (reference sequence). The CDR3 nucleotides are TGTGCCAGCAGCCCTAATACGGATGGAAACACCATATATTTT. This sequence encodes CASSPNTDGNTIYF.

The chain combines TRBV5-4 with TRBJ2-3; D is uncertain. From germline, CDR1 is SGHNT and CDR2 YYREEE (reference sequence). Deletions cut 4 bases from V and 1 base from J, with 13 bases between. The CDR3 runs to 15 residues. The CDR3 DNA sequence: TGTGCCAGCAGCCCTAGATCAACCGGCACAGATACGCAGTATTTT. This translates into CASSPRSTGTDTQYF.

This clone was counted a few times. The chain recombines TRBV11-3 with TRBJ1-2; tentatively, D is TRBD1 (5 bases). Germline CDR1 SGHNT, CDR2 YENEEA. V lost 1 base and J lost 5, with 5 bases in between. The length of the CDR3 is 12 residues. The CDR3 sequence: CASSLGQYGYTF. The CDR3 DNA follows: TGTGCCAGCAGCTTAGGACAGTATGGCTACACCTTC.

This clone was counted only a few times. The chain recombines TRBV4-2 with TRBJ1-1, with 8 bases matching TRBD1. The germline V gene has CDR1 LGHNA and CDR2 YNFKEQ. V shed 1 base, J shed 0 bases, and the junction held 10 bases outside the gene matches. CDR3 size: 18 residues. CDR3 in DNA: TGTGCCAGCAGCCAAGGGACCGGACAGGGCATCATGAACACTGAAGCTTTCTTT. Amino acid sequence: CASSQGTGQGIMNTEAFF.

The V call is TRBV29-1, the J call TRBJ1-5; D may be TRBD1 (5 bases). The CDR3 is made up of 13 amino acids. CDR1 SQVTM and CDR2 ANQGSEA come from the germline V gene. V dropped 5 bases and J dropped 2 bases, with 10 bases sitting between them. CDR3 region: CSVCMGGNQPQHF. CDR3 DNA: TGCAGCGTTTGTATGGGGGGCAATCAGCCCCAGCATTTT.

The chain has TRBV7-9 and TRBJ1-1, with TRBD1 identical over 8 bases. V lost 5 bases to trimming and J lost 4 bases; unmatched junction nucleotides: 15. This CDR3 is 17 amino acids long. Germline CDR1 is SEHNR and CDR2 is FQNEAQ (reference sequence). CDR3 nucleotide sequence: TGTGCCAGCAGCGTCGAGATTGGACAGGGTCGCGGCACTGAAGCTTTCTTT. It translates to CASSVEIGQGRGTEAFF.

In its sample, this clone was seen a few times. The chain is built from TRBV7-9 and TRBJ1-1; TRBD1 might be the D (6 bases). Looked up from germline, CDR1 is SEHNR and CDR2 is FQNEAQ (reference sequence). The CDR3 spans 14 residues. Trimming removed 2 bases from V and 11 bases from J, with 18 bases in between. The DNA of the CDR3 is TGTGCCAGCAGCTTAACCTCGGCAGGGGTGTATGCTTTCTTT. Encoded protein: CASSLTSAGVYAFF.

This chain links TRBV9 with TRBJ2-6; D unclear. This CDR3 comprises 16 residues. Germline V CDR1 and CDR2: SGDLS, YYNGEE. V was cut by 0 bases and J by 2 bases, with 9 bases left in between. The CDR3 is CASSVAGEAGANVLTF. CDR3 bases: TGTGCCAGCAGCGTAGCCGGCGAAGCTGGGGCCAACGTCCTGACTTTC.

This clone was counted only a few times. The chain joins TRBV18 to TRBJ1-1; the match to TRBD1 covers 8 bases. The germline CDR1 and CDR2 sequences are KGHSH and LQKENI. The J segment lost 1 base and the V segment lost 6 bases, leaving 4 bases of the junction unmatched. This CDR3 comprises 14 residues. The CDR3 nucleotides read TGTGCCAGCTCGGACGGACAGGGGAACACTGAAGCTTTCTTT. Amino acids: CASSDGQGNTEAFF.

This clone occurred a few times. The gene calls are TRBV27 and TRBJ2-3; D is undetermined. V was clipped by 2 bases and J by 0 bases, with 9 bases between them. The germline V gene encodes CDR1 MNHEY and CDR2 SMNVEV (reference sequence). The length of the CDR3 is 15 residues. CDR3 protein: CASSLGYESTDTQYF. The CDR3 DNA sequence: TGTGCCAGCAGTTTAGGGTATGAGAGCACAGATACGCAGTATTTT.

J is TRBJ1-5 and V is TRBV10-2, with D perhaps matching TRBD1 (5 bases). The CDR3 is 14 amino acids. Trimming shortened V by 6 bases and J by 5 bases, and 14 bases separated the two germline ends. CDR1 and CDR2 from the germline V gene are WSHSY and SAAADI. Written as DNA, the CDR3 is TGCGCCAGCAGCCTAGGGCGGGGGTATCAGCCCCAGCATTTT. It is translated as CASSLGRGYQPQHF.

This clone was found a few times. The chain uses TRBV19 and TRBJ1-4, with 10 bases aligning to TRBD1. The CDR3 runs 15 residues. Germline V gene sequence: CDR1 LNHDA, CDR2 SQIVND (reference sequence). V was pared by 9 bases and J by 11 bases, with 15 bases of the junction left unmatched. The chain's CDR3 is CASDPGQGRLEKLFF. The CDR3 region has the DNA TGTGCCAGCGACCCGGGACAGGGGCGTCTAGAGAAACTGTTTTTT.

The chain combines TRBV11-3 with TRBJ1-2, with no clear D. This CDR3 is 13 amino acids long. Trimming took 1 base from V and 1 from J, leaving 4 bases between them. Germline V lookup: CDR1 SGHNT, CDR2 YENEEA. The CDR3 protein is CASSLGGNYGYTF. CDR3 DNA sequence: TGTGCCAGCAGCTTAGGTGGTAACTATGGCTACACCTTC.

The chain is built from TRBV9 and TRBJ1-3, with 7 bases fitting TRBD1. The CDR3 totals 19 residues. V dropped 3 bases and J dropped 0; count of bases not matched to a gene: 15. Germline values: CDR1 SGDLS, CDR2 YYNGEE. In DNA, the CDR3 is TGTGCCAGCAGCGGTGGTAGACAGGGCTCCCTTTACTCTGGAAACACCATATATTTT. Translating it yields CASSGGRQGSLYSGNTIYF.

This chain joins TRBV6-1 and TRBJ1-4; D is uncertain. This CDR3 is 15 amino acids long. CDR1 and CDR2 (germline): MNHNS, SASEGT. The ends were cut back, 1 base at V and 5 bases at J, with 11 bases in the middle. CDR3 protein: CASSEVGSANEKLFF. CDR3 DNA sequence: TGTGCCAGCAGTGAAGTGGGCAGTGCCAATGAAAAACTGTTTTTT.

V gene TRBV7-2 combines with J gene TRBJ1-5, with D unresolved. The ends were cut back, 5 bases at V and 11 bases at J, with 13 bases in the middle. This CDR3 spans 12 amino acids. Germline CDR1 reads SGHTA; CDR2 reads FQGNSA. CDR3 amino acids: CASSADRAAQHF. In nucleotides, the CDR3 is TGTGCCAGCAGCGCAGACCGCGCGGCCCAGCATTTT.

This clone showed up just a few times. The rearrangement joins TRBV11-1 to TRBJ1-1; possibly TRBD1 for D (6 bases). V shed 7 bases and J shed 1 base, with 10 bases lying between them. The V gene's germline CDR1 is SGHAT and CDR2 FQDESV (reference sequence). The length of the CDR3 is 13 residues. The CDR3: CASTKDRNTEAFF. DNA for the CDR3: TGTGCCAGCACCAAGGACAGGAACACTGAAGCTTTCTTT.

V is TRBV4-2 and J is TRBJ2-4; no reliable D call. CDR1 LGHNA and CDR2 YNFKEQ come from the germline V gene. The CDR3 is made up of 14 amino acids. Trimming removed 4 bases from V and 6 bases from J, with 13 bases in between. The CDR3 DNA reads as TGTGCCAGCAGCCCAGAGGTACTATCAAACATTCAGTACTTC. Amino acid sequence: CASSPEVLSNIQYF.

The chain employs TRBV15 and TRBJ2-7; D is possibly TRBD2 (5 bases). Germline lookup yields CDR1 LNHNV and CDR2 YYDKDF (reference sequence). This CDR3 is 14 amino acids long. Trimming removed 5 bases from V and 1 base from J, with 12 bases in between. The CDR3 DNA follows: TGTGCCACCAGCCTCCAGAGCGGTTCCTACGAGCAGTACTTC. Translation gives CATSLQSGSYEQYF.

This clone came up a few times. V gene TRBV5-1 combines with J gene TRBJ1-2; 9 nucleotides line up with TRBD1. V shed 4 bases and J 2 bases; nucleotides not matched to a gene: 9. The CDR3 sequence is 16 residues long. Germline loops: CDR1 SGHRS, CDR2 YFSETQ. The CDR3: CASSAEATGGNYGYTF. The CDR3 nucleotides read TGCGCCAGCAGCGCGGAAGCTACAGGGGGCAACTATGGCTACACCTTC. Drawing the rest from reference TRBV5-1 and TRBJ1-2, the complete variable domain is KAGVTQTPRYLIKTRGQQVTLSCSPISGHRSVSWYQQTPGQGLQFLFEYFSETQRNKGNFPGRFSGRQFSNSRSEMNVSTLELGDSALYLCASSAEATGGNYGYTFGSGTRLTVV.

This chain joins TRBV5-1 and TRBJ1-3; no clear D gene. Trimming removed 4 bases at V and 4 bases at J, with 15 bases between. This CDR3 is built from 15 residues. Germline values: CDR1 SGHRS, CDR2 YFSETQ. The CDR3 DNA reads TGCGCCAGCAGCATAGACGACGCCCGAGGAAACACCATATATTTT. Protein: CASSIDDARGNTIYF.

In the case of this clone: This specimen includes other DNA sequences encoding the same CDR3. This rearrangement joins TRBV30 to TRBJ2-5; no clear D. Deletions cut 0 bases from V and 2 bases from J, with 7 bases between. This CDR3 spans 13 amino acids. Germline CDR1 is GTSNPN and CDR2 is SVGIG (reference sequence). The CDR3 DNA reads TGTGCCTGGAGTGTATCACATCAAGAGACCCAGTACTTC. This sequence encodes CAWSVSHQETQYF.

This clone was seen a handful of times. This chain links TRBV15 with TRBJ2-7; 10 nucleotides agree with TRBD1. The CDR3 has 15 amino acids. Germline CDR1 LNHNV, CDR2 YYDKDF (reference sequence). V lost 3 bases, J lost 4 bases, and 6 bases stayed unmatched. The DNA for the CDR3 is TGTGCCACCAGCAGGCCGGGACAGGGGCTTTACGAGCAGTACTTC. It translates to CATSRPGQGLYEQYF. Using reference TRBV15 and TRBJ2-7 for the parts outside the CDR3, the full variable domain is DAMVIQNPRYQVTQFGKPVTLSCSQTLNHNVMYWYQQKSSQAPKLLFHYYDKDFNNEADTPDNFQSRRPNTSFCFLDIRSPGLGDTAMYLCATSRPGQGLYEQYFGPGTRLTVT.

This clone turned up a few times. The chain uses TRBV10-3 and TRBJ2-2; tentative D call: TRBD1 (6 bases). Germline V lookup: CDR1 ENHRY, CDR2 SYGVKD. Trimming left V 6 bases short and J 1 base short, with 12 bases between. The CDR3 contains 15 residues. Written as DNA, the CDR3 is TGTGCCATCAGGGCCGGGACATTGAACACCGGGGAGCTGTTTTTT. Protein product: CAIRAGTLNTGELFF.

The J gene is TRBJ2-7, the V gene TRBV7-2, with D perhaps matching TRBD1 or TRBD2 (7 bases each). The CDR3 spans 14 residues. Trimming took off 8 bases at V and 5 bases at J, with 19 bases between the two ends. CDR1 and CDR2 from the germline V gene are SGHTA and FQGNSA. The CDR3 loop reads CASFNDREGDEQYF. The CDR3 nucleotides are TGTGCCAGCTTCAACGACAGGGAGGGTGACGAGCAGTACTTC.

The chain combines TRBV27 with TRBJ1-5; a possible D gene is TRBD1 (6 bases). Trimming left V 4 bases short and J 3 bases short, with 13 bases between. CDR1 is MNHEY and CDR2 is SMNVEV in the germline V gene (reference sequence). This CDR3 is 15 amino acids long. DNA for the CDR3: TGTGCCAGCAGTTCCGTCGGACAGTTCAATCAGCCCCAGCATTTT. Residues: CASSSVGQFNQPQHF.

The chain combines TRBV2 with TRBJ2-1; 8 bases align to TRBD1. Germline CDR1 and CDR2: SNHLY and FYNNEI. This CDR3 has 15 amino acids. The V and J ends lost 5 bases and 1 base, in that order; junction bases with no gene match: 4. The CDR3 region is CASSTDRGSYNEQFF. The CDR3 bases are TGTGCCAGCAGTACCGACAGGGGTTCCTACAATGAGCAGTTCTTC.

The sample holds a few counts of this clone. The chain combines TRBV21-1 with TRBJ2-7; TRBD1, the D gene given by the table, was not confirmed from the DNA. TRBV21-1 represents a pseudogene. This CDR3 spans 11 amino acids. CDR3 amino acids: CAPGQSYEQYF. In nucleotides, the CDR3 is TGTGCCCCCGGACAATCCTACGAGCAGTACTTC.